This T cell receptor beta chain emerged from a study of T cell responses to AZD1222 COVID-19 vaccine. Comment on this clone: Its antigen is not identified.

Sequencing used immunoSEQ multiplex PCR; TCRdb keeps in-frame clones, though not all of them. The sample records over 130,000 clones, 85% to 95% being singletons. Study findings and constraints: In a largely white British group with more females than males, clonal diversity was possibly underestimated.

Per the germline V gene, CDR1 is SGHKS and CDR2 is YYEKEE (reference sequence). J lost 6 bases, V lost 7 bases, and 11 bases had no gene match. The CDR3 runs to 14 residues. This rearrangement joins TRBV5-5 to TRBJ2-3; 7 bases fit TRBD2. The sequencing used peripheral blood, collected 28 days after the second AZD1222 dose. This clonotype was sampled from an adult who received the AZD1222 COVID-19 vaccine. The CDR3 DNA reads TGTGCCAGCCGGGCCGCGGGAGAAAGGGATACGCAGTATTTT. Translation gives CASRAAGERDTQYF.